Sequencing of this T cell receptor (beta chain) was carried out in a study of blood T cell repertoires in COVID-19. Germline V lookup: CDR1 SGHRS, CDR2 YFSETQ. Trimming took off 4 bases at V and 1 base at J, with 15 bases between the two ends. The CDR3 loop spans 15 amino acids. As handled by the study authors: Estimation of nucleated cell counts was performed using reference gene primer amplification. The repertoire was sequenced with immunoSEQ multiplex PCR; TCRdb's copy has only in-frame clones and lacks some. The DNA was the basis for D and trimming; V, J and clone size are from that table. The sample lists about 160,000 clones, over 80% occurring once.

This chain links TRBV5-1 with TRBJ2-7; the D gene is possibly TRBD2 (6 bases). This TCR came from a man aged 65 to 79 who had recovered from COVID-19. Sequencing was carried out using peripheral blood. DNA for the CDR3: TGCGCCAGCAGCGGCGGACCGGAGGGATCCTACGAGCAGTACTTC. Its protein product is CASSGGPEGSYEQYF.